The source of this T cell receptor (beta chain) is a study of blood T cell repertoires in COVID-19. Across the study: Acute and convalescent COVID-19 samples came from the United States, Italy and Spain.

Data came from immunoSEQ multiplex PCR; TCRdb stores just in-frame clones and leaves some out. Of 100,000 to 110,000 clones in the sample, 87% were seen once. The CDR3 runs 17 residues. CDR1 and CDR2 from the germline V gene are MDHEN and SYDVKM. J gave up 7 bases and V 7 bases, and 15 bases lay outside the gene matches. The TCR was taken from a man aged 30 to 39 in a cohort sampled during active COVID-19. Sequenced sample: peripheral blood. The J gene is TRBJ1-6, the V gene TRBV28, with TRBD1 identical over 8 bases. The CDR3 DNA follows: TGTGCCAGCACGGGACAGGTATCGGGATATGGGAATTCACCCCTCCACTTT. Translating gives CASTGQVSGYGNSPLHF.